A single sample gave rise to the 9 T cell receptor beta chains below, sequenced in a study of T cells in localized non-small cell lung cancer. The repertoire was sequenced with immunoSEQ multiplex PCR; TCRdb's copy has only in-frame clones and lacks some. Among approximately 2,000 clones listed, roughly 23% were seen once. The source was normal lung tissue next to the tumor, collected before any cancer treatment. These receptors were obtained from a female donor of 60 years or more with stage II lung adenocarcinoma.

This clone is termed large. The V and J genes are TRBV6-7 and TRBJ2-5; no reliable D call. TRBV6-7 is reported as an ORF; its role is uncertain. The ends were cut back, 2 bases at V and 5 bases at J, with 3 bases in the middle. This CDR3 comprises 11 residues. The DNA of the CDR3 is TGTGCCAGCAGTTACGGTGAGACCCAGTACTTC. This encodes CASSYGETQYF.

This clone was detected a few times. The V call is TRBV19, the J call TRBJ1-4; a possible D gene is TRBD1 (6 bases). The CDR3 spans 13 residues. Deletions cut 6 bases from V and 6 bases from J, with 11 bases between. CDR1 LNHDA and CDR2 SQIVND come from the germline V gene (reference sequence). CDR3: CASRRGTHEKLFF. In DNA form, the CDR3 reads TGTGCCAGTAGAAGGGGGACGCATGAAAAACTGTTTTTT.

This clone was recorded a few times. This chain links TRBV19 with TRBJ2-1; 10 nucleotides match TRBD1. CDR1 is LNHDA and CDR2 is SQIVND in the germline V gene (reference sequence). CDR3 length: 14 amino acids. V gave up 5 bases and J gave up 9 bases; unmatched junction bases: 7. CDR3: CASSGDRGASEQFF. The CDR3 DNA reads TGTGCCAGTAGTGGGGACAGGGGCGCCTCTGAGCAGTTCTTC.

This chain uses TRBV18 with TRBJ1-3; D is uncertain. Germline assignment: CDR1 KGHSH and CDR2 LQKENI. Trimming cost V 5 bases and J 6 bases, with 11 bases left between them. This CDR3 has 13 amino acids. The CDR3 nucleotides are TGTGCCAGCTCAACAAGTTGGCCAAACACCATATATTTT. Its translation: CASSTSWPNTIYF. Full variable domain (rest looked up from reference TRBV18 and TRBJ1-3): NAGVMQNPRHLVRRRGQEARLRCSPMKGHSHVYWYRQLPEEGLKFMVYLQKENIIDESGMPKERFSAEFPKEGPSILRIQQVVRGDSAAYFCASSTSWPNTIYFGEGSWLTVV.

This clone came up once. The chain is built from TRBV5-1 and TRBJ2-2; tentatively, D is TRBD1 (5 bases). From germline, CDR1 is SGHRS and CDR2 YFSETQ. V was pared by 0 bases and J by 7 bases, with 10 bases between. The CDR3 is made up of 14 amino acids. The CDR3 bases are TGCGCCAGCAGCTTGGACAGGCCCCACGGGGAGCTGTTTTTT. Translated, it gives CASSLDRPHGELFF.

This rearrangement joins TRBV14 to TRBJ2-5, with 7 bases aligning to TRBD1. The length of the CDR3 is 16 residues. V lost 0 bases and J lost 4; bases outside the gene matches: 8. Germline lookup yields CDR1 SGHDN and CDR2 FVKESK. CDR3 DNA sequence: TGTGCCAGCAGCCAAGAATTAGGGGGCCTCGGAGAGACCCAGTACTTC. Its protein is CASSQELGGLGETQYF.

The chain joins TRBV6-8 to TRBJ1-5, with D uncertain. The CDR3 runs to 12 residues. Trimming removed 10 bases at V and 3 bases at J, with 10 bases between. Germline V CDR1 and CDR2: MNHGY, SAAAGT. The CDR3, as DNA: TGTGCCACCGGTGAGGACAATCAGCCCCAGCATTTT. Encoded protein: CATGEDNQPQHF.

This chain links TRBV11-3 with TRBJ1-1; D ambiguous. The V gene lost 0 bases and the J gene lost 1 base, with 9 bases spanning the gap. This CDR3 has 15 residues. The V gene's germline CDR1 is SGHNT and CDR2 YENEEA. The CDR3 spells CASSLDGRSNTEAFF. As DNA, the CDR3 is TGTGCCAGCAGCTTAGATGGACGGTCGAACACTGAAGCTTTCTTT.

V gene TRBV6-8 combines with J gene TRBJ2-5, with TRBD2 matching over 10 bases. Trimming took 5 bases from V and 5 from J; bases not matched to a gene: 11. This CDR3 comprises 16 residues. The germline gives CDR1 MNHGY, CDR2 SAAAGT. The CDR3 coding sequence is TGTGCCAGCAGTGAGAACCAAGCGGGAGGGATGGAGACCCAGTACTTC. Its translation: CASSENQAGGMETQYF.